This entry lists 2 T cell receptor beta chains sequenced from one sample in a study of blood T cell repertoires in COVID-19. Data came from immunoSEQ multiplex PCR; TCRdb stores just in-frame clones and leaves some out. The profile shows about 180,000 clones, approximately 85% of them singletons. Sequencing was performed on peripheral blood. The origin of the receptors is a woman older than 75 with acute or convalescent COVID-19.

This chain links TRBV30 with TRBJ2-5, with 8 bases matching TRBD2. This CDR3 is 16 amino acids long. The V and J ends lost 4 bases and 5 bases, in that order; junction bases with no gene match: 15. Germline CDR1 reads GTSNPN; CDR2 reads SVGIG (reference sequence). CDR3 DNA sequence: TGTGCCTGGACGGGAGGGTACGGCGGGAGATGGGAGACCCAGTACTTC. It codes for CAWTGGYGGRWETQYF.

J is TRBJ1-5 and V is TRBV21-1. TRBV21-1 is shown as a pseudogene. The CDR3 covers 17 residues. This CDR3 reads CASSLKWEDTSNQPQHF. CDR3 bases: TGTGCCAGCAGTCTTAAGTGGGAGGACACAAGCAATCAGCCCCAGCATTTT.